This TCR beta chain originates from a study of response to subunit inactivated influenza vaccine. Overall study results and limits: Authors suggested each seasonal flu vaccination may recruit only limited numbers of new T cells.

This CDR3 has 15 amino acids. Germline assignment: CDR1 LGHNA and CDR2 YNFKEQ. Between the trimmed V and J ends, which lost 8 bases and 1 base, there was a span of 15 bases. TCRdb independently ran MiXCR on the RT-PCR reads; one entry per CDR3 protein. The sample includes around 710,000 distinct CDR3 sequences, more than 11% seen only once; the top ten take 6.5% to 8.5%. This clonotype showed up many times. The antigen is undetermined. The sample here was PBMCs from blood, taken approximately 15 days before vaccination. The V gene is TRBV4-2, the J gene TRBJ1-5; D is possibly TRBD1 (6 bases). The origin of this receptor is a man in his fifties or sixties who received an inactivated influenza vaccine. CDR3 in DNA: TGTGCCAGCGCTCAAGCGCAGGGGAGCAATCAGCCCCAGCATTTT. Its translation: CASAQAQGSNQPQHF.